Below, 4 T cell receptor delta chains from the same sample are listed, as sequenced in a study of delta chains in infants with herpesvirus infections (dated by TCRdb to the early 2020s). The library was produced with RT-PCR. Sequenced on an Illumina MiSeq. To generate TCR cDNA, PBMC RNA underwent reverse transcription with SuperScript II using gamma-chain- and delta-chain-specific primers. TCRdb called clones afresh from the public reads with CATT; identical DNA rows were later merged. The sample includes 630 or so delta-chain clones, with around three fifths observed a single time. The top ten hold about 29% of the sample. This material consisted of peripheral blood, taken at time point 4 of longitudinal follow-up. The receptor source for this set is a human donor who was a Ugandan infant, either HIV-exposed or HIV-unexposed (not recorded which).

Notes on this clone: This is likely an artifact of a read error, given a far larger clone one base away. The same CDR3 can be traced to other DNA sequences in this sample. The chain combines TRDV1 with TRDJ1; D call uncertain. The V gene lost 1 base and the J gene lost 2 bases, with 26 bases spanning the gap. The CDR3 extends over 20 amino acids. Germline CDR1 and CDR2: TSWWSYY and QGS. The CDR3 coding sequence is TGTGCTCTTGGGGAACGGTGCCTAGAGGGAGGAGGACCGCGGACCGATAAACTCATCTTT. It codes for CALGERCLEGGGPRTDKLIF.

This clone is labeled large (0.1 to 1%). This sequence joins TRAV38-2/DV8 and TRDJ1, with 9 positions matching TRDD3. Germline CDR1 and CDR2: TSESDYY and QEAYKQQN. V dropped 2 bases and J dropped 0; count of bases not matched to a gene: 20. This CDR3 is built from 21 residues. The CDR3 protein is CAYRSTCRCTGGPVYTDKLIF. The DNA for the CDR3 is TGTGCTTATAGGAGTACCTGTCGTTGTACTGGGGGACCCGTATACACCGATAAACTCATCTTT.

Comments on this clone: A far more abundant clone sits one base away, making this likely a read error. The CDR3 nucleotides read TGTGCTCTTGGGGACCCTCTTCCCGCTTTGTACTGGGGGACCATCGATAAACTCATCTTT. This codes for CALGDPLPALYWGTIDKLIF. The chain couples TRDV1 to TRDJ1; 9 bases agree with TRDD3. Trimming took 3 bases from V and 4 from J; bases not matched to a gene: 21. This CDR3 comprises 20 residues. CDR1 is TSWWSYY, CDR2 QGS, per germline.

In the case of this clone: A clone one base away is much larger, so this may be a read error. The chain recombines TRAV29/DV5 with TRDJ1; 8 nucleotides agree with TRDD3. Per the germline V gene, CDR1 is NSMFDY and CDR2 is ISSIKDK. The CDR3 totals 20 residues. J was trimmed by 0 bases and V by 4 bases; bases with no gene match: 23. The CDR3 protein is CAARRGIQQTGGRYTDKLIF. CDR3 in DNA: TGTGCAGCACGTCGTGGGATTCAGCAAACTGGGGGCCGGTACACCGATAAACTCATCTTT.